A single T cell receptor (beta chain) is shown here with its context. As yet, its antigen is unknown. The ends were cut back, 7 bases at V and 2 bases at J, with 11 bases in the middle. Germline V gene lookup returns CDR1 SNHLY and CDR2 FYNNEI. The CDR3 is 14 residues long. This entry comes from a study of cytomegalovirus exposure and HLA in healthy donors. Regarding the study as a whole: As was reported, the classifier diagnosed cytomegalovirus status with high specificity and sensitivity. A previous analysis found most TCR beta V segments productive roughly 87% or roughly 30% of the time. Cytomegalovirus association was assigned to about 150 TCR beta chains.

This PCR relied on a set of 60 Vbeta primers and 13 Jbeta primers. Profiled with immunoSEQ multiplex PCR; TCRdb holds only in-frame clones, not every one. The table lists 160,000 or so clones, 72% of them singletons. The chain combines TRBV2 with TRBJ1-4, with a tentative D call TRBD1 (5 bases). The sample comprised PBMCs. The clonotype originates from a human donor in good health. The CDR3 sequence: CASIQQDTNEKLFF. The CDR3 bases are TGTGCCAGCATCCAACAGGATACTAATGAAAAACTGTTTTTT.